This TCR beta chain was observed in a study of T cells in Graves' hyperthyroidism and ophthalmopathy. Study at large: Staff took peripheral blood when the initial diagnosis was made, before any treatment began.

General observations from the study: The model's output predicted ophthalmopathy at a median of 6.5 months prior to onset.

Pregnant or lactating patients were excluded, as were those with uncontrolled infection or other autoimmune disease. The germline V and J ends were trimmed by 8 bases and 5 bases, with 18 bases remaining between them. Germline assignment: CDR1 SEHNR and CDR2 FQNEAQ (reference sequence). The CDR3 sequence is 14 residues long. In this sample, this clonotype turned up many times. Its cognate antigen is unknown. The CDR3 regions of TCR beta were amplified from RNA transcripts. Primed by the HTBI set, a first-round RT-PCR was run on the TCR CDR3. MiXCR was run by TCRdb on the multiplex PCR reads, yielding one entry per CDR3 protein. Of under 450,000 distinct CDR3 sequences listed, roughly 14% were seen once; the top ten hold 7.5% to 9%.

The rearrangement links TRBV7-9 to TRBJ2-5; D is tentatively TRBD1 or TRBD2 (5 bases each). This receptor was obtained from a woman aged 18 to 35 with Graves' hyperthyroidism. The specimen sequenced was blood. CDR3 amino acids: CASLDNSSQETQYF. DNA for the CDR3: TGTGCCAGCTTGGACAATTCTAGCCAGGAGACCCAGTACTTC.